This T cell receptor beta chain is drawn from a study of Ad26.COV2.S vaccination and SARS-CoV-2 variants. The sample's treatment: roughly 18 received Ad26.COV2.S at low or high dose, single or two shots; 5 received placebo; per-sample allocation not given. Vaccine and placebo recipients were sampled on day 63 after the first injection. Boston provided a donor who was an adult aged 18-55 years. It was Wuhan-strain SARS-CoV-2 spike that the Ad26 vaccine vector expressed. Some clones are missing from TCRdb's copy, which holds only in-frame ones; the method was immunoSEQ multiplex PCR. The table shows approximately 350,000 clones, with about four fifths occurring only once. A note on this clone: The antigen is unknown. This specimen includes other DNA sequences encoding the same CDR3.

The CDR3 extends over 14 amino acids. Looked up from germline, CDR1 is SNHLY and CDR2 is FYNNEI. Between the trimmed V and J ends, which lost 3 bases and 0 bases, there was a span of 6 bases. The study's findings and limits: Recipients of vaccine and of placebo showed similar breadth of their non-spike TCR repertoires. Spike-specific responses of CD8+ and CD4+ T cells were reported to display substantial breadth after vaccination.

The J gene is TRBJ2-1, the V gene TRBV2; D gene uncertain. Specimen: peripheral blood, collected in a trial of Ad26.COV2.S vaccine versus placebo. The clonotype comes from a person aged 18-60 years who received the Ad26.COV2.S COVID-19 vaccine or a placebo. The CDR3 reads CASSEGHSYNEQFF. CDR3 DNA: TGTGCCAGCAGTGAGGGCCACTCCTACAATGAGCAGTTCTTC.